This T cell receptor (beta chain) was sequenced for a study of blood T cell repertoires in COVID-19. Study overall: The study drew acute and convalescent COVID-19 samples from the United States, Italy and Spain. In each case, the material was cDNA or gDNA derived from T cells, B-cell-depleted T cells, or PBMCs.

Authors' methods: Researchers report that nucleated cell counts were estimated from reference gene primer amplification. Using immunoSEQ multiplex PCR, the repertoire was profiled, and TCRdb retains in-frame clones only, with some absent. V, J and clone size were drawn from that table, and D and trimming were deduced from the DNA. The repertoire consists of some 93,000 clones, with approximately 84% occurring once and the leading ten covering over 9.5%. CDR3 length: 15 amino acids. The V and J ends lost 10 bases and 2 bases, in that order; junction bases with no gene match: 11. CDR1 is MNHEY, CDR2 SVGAGI, per germline.

This receptor was obtained from a man in his 70s with acute or convalescent COVID-19. Sequences were obtained from peripheral blood. The rearrangement joins TRBV6-5 to TRBJ1-5; TRBD1 agrees at 7 bases. This chain's CDR3 is CATAGDRAGNQPQHF. For the CDR3, the DNA is TGTGCCACTGCCGGTGACAGGGCGGGCAATCAGCCCCAGCATTTT.